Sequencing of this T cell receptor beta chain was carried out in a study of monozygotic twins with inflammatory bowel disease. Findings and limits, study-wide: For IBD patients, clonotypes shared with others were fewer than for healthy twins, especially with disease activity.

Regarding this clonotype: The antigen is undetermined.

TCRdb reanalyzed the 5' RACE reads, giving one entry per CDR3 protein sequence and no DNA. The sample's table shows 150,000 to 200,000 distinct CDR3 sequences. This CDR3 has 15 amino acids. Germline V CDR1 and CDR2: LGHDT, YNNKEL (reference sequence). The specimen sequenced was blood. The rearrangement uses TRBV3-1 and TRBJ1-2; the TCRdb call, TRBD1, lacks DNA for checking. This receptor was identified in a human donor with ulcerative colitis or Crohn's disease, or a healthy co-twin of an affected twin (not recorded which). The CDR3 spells CASSQGTALNYGYTF.